The entry below gives a single TCR beta chain sequence along with its context. This clonotype has just a few counts. Its cognate antigen has yet to be identified. Per-base quality was not reported, and no clone a single base away is much larger than it. The entry originates in a study of response to subunit inactivated influenza vaccine (dated 2018 in TCRdb). Notes on the research overall: Deep quantitative T cell receptor repertoire profiling was used in the study to track responses to a trivalent subunit inactivated influenza vaccine.

What the work shows at the level of the full study, not this receptor alone: The authors proposed that each seasonal influenza vaccination may bring in only a limited number of new T cells.

CDR1 and CDR2 are read off the germline V gene as SNHLY and FYNNEI. There are 14 amino acids in the CDR3, from cysteine to phenylalanine inclusive. The entry retains the CDR3 DNA only, 42 bases that are in frame from base 1. Trimmed from V: 8 bases; trimmed from J: 7 bases; junction bases lacking a gene match: 6. Library prep was done by RT-PCR. The sample was run on an Illumina HiSeq 2500. Starting from the raw public reads, TCRdb applied fastp trimming at Q25, assembled clones with MiXCR and retained in-frame beta chains. Rows with one shared CDR3 protein collapse into an entry with the most common genes and DNA. The sample profile shows about 540,000 distinct CDR3 sequences; approximately 24% of them were found once. The ten largest clones take up roughly 2.8% of the sample. The same sample was also used in a study of T cells expressing NK-cell markers. According to the second study: TCR beta cDNA libraries were prepared using 5'RACE template switching, which introduced a universal primer site and unique molecular identifiers. TCR beta-chain repertoires were profiled in sorted CD3+CD56+NKG2C+, CD3+CD56+NKG2C- and CD3+CD56-NKG2C+ T-cell subsets from several donors. Among the eight sequenced donors, seven were HCMV-seropositive and one was HCMV-seronegative. To restrict sorting to alphabetaTCR-expressing T cells, an anti-gammadeltaTCR antibody was added in several experiments. In several donors, the dominant CD3+CD56+NKG2C+ clonotypes ranked among the top 10 CD8+ clonotypes, making up about 1.0-7.5% of CD8+ T cells. Those dominant clonotypes were again the most abundant among CD3+CD56-NKG2C+ cells in a handful of donors, at roughly 25-60.1%. Whether the expanded NKG2C-expressing T cell clones were specific for HCMV antigens was left unclear. Randomly selected healthy volunteers, three men and five women, were used as the eight sequenced donors. A commercial ELISA kit detecting HCMV-specific IgG in serum was used to determine HCMV serostatus. Peripheral blood mononuclear cells were isolated from blood by Ficoll density gradient centrifugation. CD4+ and CD8+ T cells were isolated from PBMC by magnetic immunoseparation with Miltenyi isolation kits. Priming for cDNA synthesis came from the TCR beta constant segment, and two successive PCR amplification steps followed. The libraries were sequenced on Illumina HiSeq 2000/2500, MiSeq or NextSeq, producing 2 x 150 bp reads. MIGEC handled demultiplexing of the reads and grouping by UMI, while MiTCR was used to assemble and quantify clonotypes. To exclude erroneous sequences, only TCR cDNA sequences supported by at least two reads were retained. The tcR package was used for downstream repertoire analysis, and clonotypes were matched between fractions using CDR3 nucleotide sequence together with V segment. Antigen specificity was annotated against VDJdb with VDJmatch, allowing one amino acid substitution in CDR3.

The rearranged segments are TRBV2 and TRBJ1-6; 9 junctional bases match TRBD1. The sequence derives from a man aged 50 to 60 who received an inactivated influenza vaccine. Donor details come from another sample of the same person, matched by shared clones. Source: CD4+ T cells sorted from PBMCs, taken 11 to 12 days after vaccination. In nucleotides, the sequence is TGTGCCAGCGCCACAGGGGGCGCGAATTCACCCCTCCACTTT. Protein translation: CASATGGANSPLHF.